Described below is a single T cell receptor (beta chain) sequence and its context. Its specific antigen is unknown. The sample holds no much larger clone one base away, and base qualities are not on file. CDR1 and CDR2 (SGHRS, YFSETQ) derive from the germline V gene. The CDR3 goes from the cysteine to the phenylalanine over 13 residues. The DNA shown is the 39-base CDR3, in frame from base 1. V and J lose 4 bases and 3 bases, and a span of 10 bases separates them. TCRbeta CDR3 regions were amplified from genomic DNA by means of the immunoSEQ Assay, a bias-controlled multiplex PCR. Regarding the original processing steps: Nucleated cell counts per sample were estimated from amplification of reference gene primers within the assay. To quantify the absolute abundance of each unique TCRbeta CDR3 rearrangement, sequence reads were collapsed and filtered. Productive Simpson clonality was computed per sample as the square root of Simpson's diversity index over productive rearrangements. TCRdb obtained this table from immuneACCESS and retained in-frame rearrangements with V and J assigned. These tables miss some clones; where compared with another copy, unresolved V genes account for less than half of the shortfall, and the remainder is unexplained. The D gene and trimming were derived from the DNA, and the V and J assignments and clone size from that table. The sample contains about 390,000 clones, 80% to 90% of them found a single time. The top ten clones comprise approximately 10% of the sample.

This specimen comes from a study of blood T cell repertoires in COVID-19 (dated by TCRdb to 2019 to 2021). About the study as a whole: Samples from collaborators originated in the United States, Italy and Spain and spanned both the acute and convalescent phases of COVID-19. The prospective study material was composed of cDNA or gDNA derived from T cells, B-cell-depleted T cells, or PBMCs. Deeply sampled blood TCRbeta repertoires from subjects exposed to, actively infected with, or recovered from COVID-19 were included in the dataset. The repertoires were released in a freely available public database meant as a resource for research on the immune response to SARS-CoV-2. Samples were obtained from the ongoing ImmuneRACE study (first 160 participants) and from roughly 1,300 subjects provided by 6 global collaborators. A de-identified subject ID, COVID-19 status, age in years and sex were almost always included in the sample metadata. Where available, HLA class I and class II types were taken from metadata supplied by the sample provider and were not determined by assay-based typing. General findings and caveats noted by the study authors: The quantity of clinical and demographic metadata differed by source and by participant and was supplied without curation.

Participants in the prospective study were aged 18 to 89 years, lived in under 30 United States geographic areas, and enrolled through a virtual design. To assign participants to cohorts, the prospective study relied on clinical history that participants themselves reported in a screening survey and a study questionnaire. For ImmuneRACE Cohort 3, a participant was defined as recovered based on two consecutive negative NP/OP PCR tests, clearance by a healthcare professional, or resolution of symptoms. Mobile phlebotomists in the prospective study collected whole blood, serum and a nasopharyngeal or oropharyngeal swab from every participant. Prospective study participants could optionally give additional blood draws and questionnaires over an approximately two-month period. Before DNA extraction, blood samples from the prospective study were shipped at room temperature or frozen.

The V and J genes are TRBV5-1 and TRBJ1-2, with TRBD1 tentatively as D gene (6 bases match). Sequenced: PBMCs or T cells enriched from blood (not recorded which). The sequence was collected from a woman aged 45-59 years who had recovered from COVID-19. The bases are TGCGCCAGCAGCGCGGACAGAGACTATGGCTACACCTTC. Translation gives CASSADRDYGYTF.